These T cell receptor beta chains were read from a single sample in a study of CD8+CD57+ T cells in acquired aplastic anemia. TCRdb processed the reads anew with MiXCR; each CDR3 protein has one entry. The sample yields roughly 180,000 distinct CDR3 sequences, around half seen once. Material: sorted CD4+, CD8+, or CD8+CD57+ T cells (not recorded which) from PBMCs. Source of these receptors: a human donor in good health. Both conserved end residues are part of each CDR3. A D gene is named only where the DNA matches it firmly. Expanded clones are given a class, and other clones once, few, many or no size at all.

j_call clone_size d_call v_call cdr3_aa cdr3_nt
TRBJ2-1 many TRBD2 TRBV20-1 CSAQSGSAYNEQFF TGCAGTGCCCAAAGCGGGAGCGCCTACAATGAGCAGTTCTTC
TRBJ1-5 NA NA TRBV6-1 CASSRGRLNQPQHF TGTGCCAGCTCTCGAGGCAGGCTCAATCAGCCCCAGCATTTT
TRBJ2-1 few TRBD2 TRBV28 CASSFSGTRVNEQFF TGTGCCAGCAGCTTCTCCGGGACTAGGGTCAATGAGCAGTTCTTC
TRBJ1-2 NA NA TRBV29-1 CSAWAFYGYTF TGCAGCGCCTGGGCCTTCTATGGCTACACCTTC
TRBJ1-1 many NA TRBV29-1 CSVEMVNTEAFF TGCAGCGTTGAAATGGTGAACACTGAAGCTTTCTTT
TRBJ2-1 few TRBD2 TRBV3-1 CASSHAGLARNEQFF TGTGCCAGCAGCCACGCAGGACTAGCCCGCAATGAGCAGTTCTTC
TRBJ2-7 few NA TRBV20-1 CSAGRDASYEQYF TGCAGTGCTGGACGGGACGCCTCCTACGAGCAGTACTTC
TRBJ2-3 many TRBD2 TRBV9 CASSPGGGHGTDTQYF TGTGCCAGCAGTCCCGGGGGGGGACACGGCACAGATACGCAGTATTTT
TRBJ2-7 NA NA TRBV10-3 CAISEALGGPYEQYF TGTGCCATCAGTGAGGCGCTCGGGGGGCCCTACGAGCAGTACTTC
TRBJ1-6 many NA TRBV6-5 CASSYTSPYNSPLHF TGTGCCAGCAGTTACACTTCCCCTTATAATTCACCCCTCCACTTT
TRBJ2-3 many TRBD1 TRBV20-1 CSATPGTGSTDTQYF TGCAGTGCTACCCCCGGGACAGGGAGTACAGATACGCAGTATTTT
TRBJ2-7 few TRBD2 TRBV15 CATSRDQPGLSYEQYF TGTGCCACCAGCAGAGATCAGCCGGGACTAAGCTACGAGCAGTACTTC
TRBJ2-7 NA NA TRBV20-1 CSARHPLALAYEQYF TGCAGTGCTAGACACCCTCTAGCGCTAGCCTACGAGCAGTACTTC
TRBJ2-1 many TRBD2 TRBV29-1 CSGIGLAVSNEQFF TGCAGCGGGATAGGACTAGCGGTTTCCAATGAGCAGTTCTTC
TRBJ2-2 many TRBD2 TRBV19 CASETSGRAAGELFF TGTGCCAGCGAGACTAGCGGGAGGGCCGCCGGGGAGCTGTTTTTT
TRBJ1-2 NA NA TRBV25-1 CASSEYPEMNYGYTF TGTGCCAGCAGTGAATATCCAGAGATGAACTATGGCTACACCTTC
TRBJ1-6 NA NA TRBV10-3 CAISESRGAPNSPLHF TGTGCCATCAGTGAGTCGCGGGGGGCCCCTAATTCACCCCTCCACTTT
TRBJ2-7 many TRBD2 TRBV9 CASSTGLAGGPYEQYF TGTGCCAGCAGCACCGGACTAGCGGGAGGGCCGTACGAGCAGTACTTC
TRBJ2-7 many NA TRBV28 CASSLGPIYEQYF TGTGCCAGCAGTTTAGGGCCGATCTACGAGCAGTACTTC
TRBJ2-3 few NA TRBV2 CASSYGGPDTQYF TGTGCCAGCAGTTATGGGGGTCCAGATACGCAGTATTTT
TRBJ2-2 many NA TRBV7-9 CASSLGRTADGELFF TGTGCCAGCAGCTTAGGGCGGACAGCGGACGGGGAGCTGTTTTTT
TRBJ1-6 NA NA TRBV15 CATSRVGNSPLHF TGTGCCACCAGCAGAGTTGGTAATTCACCCCTCCACTTT
TRBJ1-1 many TRBD1 TRBV4-1 CASSQVDRPNTEAFF TGCGCCAGCAGCCAAGTGGACAGGCCGAACACTGAAGCTTTCTTT
TRBJ2-5 many TRBD1 TRBV12-5 CASGLSTGGAETQYF TGTGCTAGTGGACTCAGCACAGGGGGAGCAGAGACCCAGTACTTC
TRBJ2-7 NA NA TRBV5-4 CASSESAGSSYEQYF TGTGCCAGCAGCGAGTCCGCTGGGAGCTCCTACGAGCAGTACTTC
TRBJ2-1 NA TRBD1 TRBV20-1 CSALGTGIDEQFF TGCAGTGCTCTTGGGACAGGGATCGACGAGCAGTTCTTC
TRBJ2-5 NA NA TRBV2 CASSDGEDPTETQYF TGTGCCAGCAGTGATGGAGAGGACCCGACGGAGACCCAGTACTTC
TRBJ1-2 NA NA TRBV5-1 CASSLYDSDLYGYTF TGCGCCAGCAGCTTGTATGACTCAGACCTCTATGGCTACACCTTC
TRBJ1-2 NA TRBD1 TRBV29-1 CSVVPGTGNGYTF TGCAGCGTGGTACCCGGGACAGGGAATGGCTACACCTTC
TRBJ2-7 NA TRBD1 TRBV20-1 CSAKRQGSSYEQYF TGCAGTGCTAAAAGACAGGGGAGCTCCTACGAGCAGTACTTC
TRBJ1-2 NA NA TRBV20-1 CSASHGGNGYTF TGCAGTGCTAGTCACGGGGGAAATGGCTACACCTTC
TRBJ2-5 NA TRBD2 TRBV7-2 CASSPAGDQGETQYF TGTGCCAGCAGCCCAGCGGGGGACCAGGGAGAGACCCAGTACTTC